What follows describes a single T cell receptor beta chain. Its antigen is undetermined. After removal of 0 bases from V and 7 bases from J, the junction contained 8 bases not matched to a gene. This CDR3 comprises 16 residues. Germline V CDR1 and CDR2: SGDLS, YYNGEE. The sample comes from a study of T cell responses to AZD1222 COVID-19 vaccine. Study-level results: The sample set comprised mostly white British donors with more females, and clonal diversity was possibly underestimated.

Only in-frame clones appear in the TCRdb table, and some are missing; sequencing was by immunoSEQ multiplex PCR. This sample carries roughly 84,000 clones, 80% to 90% of them seen once, and the ten largest clones take about 12%. The rearrangement links TRBV9 to TRBJ2-2; the match to TRBD2 covers 8 bases. This clonotype was obtained from an adult who received the AZD1222 COVID-19 vaccine. The starting material was peripheral blood, obtained 28 days after the second AZD1222 dose. This CDR3 reads CASSVDGRASNGELFF. Written as DNA, the CDR3 is TGTGCCAGCAGCGTAGACGGGAGGGCCTCGAACGGGGAGCTGTTTTTT.